The rows below give T cell receptor beta chains drawn from one sample of a study of blood T cell repertoires in COVID-19. Generated by immunoSEQ multiplex PCR, the TCRdb table keeps only in-frame clones and is missing some. The sample has roughly 130,000 clones, around 87% seen once; the top ten hold less than 4.5%. The sequencing input was peripheral blood. Every receptor here comes from a woman between 55 and 75 years old with acute or convalescent COVID-19. The CDR3 runs from the conserved cysteine through the conserved F or W. D genes are given only for firm matches. Some rows have no size entry. The others give once, few or many, or a class for an expanded clone.

J gene	V gene	clone size	D gene	CDR3 protein	CDR3 DNA
TRBJ1-6	TRBV30	.	.	CAWSVSFDSPLHF	TGTGCCTGGAGTGTATCTTTCGATTCACCCCTCCACTTT
TRBJ2-7	TRBV7-2	.	.	CASSLEFGQYSSYEQYF	TGTGCCAGCAGCTTGGAGTTCGGACAGTACTCCTCCTACGAGCAGTACTTC
TRBJ1-5	TRBV28	.	.	CASSGGLGYQPQHF	TGTGCCAGCAGTGGGGGACTGGGGTATCAGCCCCAGCATTTT
TRBJ1-1	TRBV30	.	.	CAWAGQSNTEAFF	TGTGCCTGGGCCGGACAGTCGAACACTGAAGCTTTCTTT
TRBJ1-3	TRBV27	.	.	CASRGSGNTIYF	TGTGCCAGCAGGGGGAGTGGAAACACCATATATTTT
TRBJ2-1	TRBV14	.	TRBD2	CASSPYRGGYSYNEQFF	TGTGCCAGCAGCCCCTACCGGGGGGGCTACTCCTACAATGAGCAGTTCTTC
TRBJ2-1	TRBV5-4	.	TRBD2	CASSFGAGGTYNEQFF	TGTGCCAGCAGCTTCGGTGCGGGGGGGACCTACAATGAGCAGTTCTTC
TRBJ2-3	TRBV19	.	TRBD2	CASSRSSGTSTDTQYF	TGTGCCAGTAGTAGATCTAGCGGGACTAGCACAGATACGCAGTATTTT
TRBJ2-7	TRBV9	.	TRBD2	CASSVGSGSVSYEQYF	TGTGCCAGCAGCGTCGGTAGCGGGAGTGTGTCCTACGAGCAGTACTTC
TRBJ2-1	TRBV9	once	.	CASSVGLNEQFF	TGTGCCAGCAGCGTAGGGCTCAATGAGCAGTTCTTC
TRBJ2-1	TRBV5-1	.	TRBD2	CASERSGSSYNEQFF	TGCGCCAGCGAAAGAAGCGGGAGTTCCTACAATGAGCAGTTCTTC
TRBJ2-2	TRBV19	.	TRBD1	CASSMLQGANTGELFF	TGTGCCAGTAGTATGTTACAGGGGGCGAACACCGGGGAGCTGTTTTTT
TRBJ2-1	TRBV29-1	.	.	CSVRLGGVSSEQFF	TGCAGCGTACGCTTGGGGGGAGTATCCAGTGAGCAGTTCTTC
TRBJ2-3	TRBV9	.	.	CASSTTGTDTQYF	TGTGCCAGCAGCACTACCGGGACAGATACGCAGTATTTT
TRBJ2-3	TRBV7-9	.	.	CASSPVRTTTDTQYF	TGTGCCAGCAGCCCCGTTAGGACTACGACAGATACGCAGTATTTT
TRBJ2-1	TRBV5-1	.	TRBD2	CASSLVRGRALDEQFF	TGCGCCAGCAGCTTGGTTCGCGGGAGGGCCCTCGATGAGCAGTTCTTC
TRBJ1-2	TRBV19	.	.	CASSIDLAGGYTF	TGTGCCAGTAGTATCGACCTAGCTGGGGGCTACACCTTC